Below are 17 T cell receptor beta chains sequenced from a single sample in a study of blood T cell repertoires in COVID-19. The data were produced by immunoSEQ multiplex PCR, yet TCRdb's version contains in-frame clones alone and is incomplete. This sample has 300,000 to 450,000 clones; around nine tenths occur once, and the top ten carry around 1.2%. The sequencing input was PBMCs or T cells enriched from blood (not recorded which). The receptors stem from a woman aged 18-29 years who had recovered from COVID-19.

CDR3 sequence: CAWSTTVAGNAFF. CDR3 DNA: TGTGCCTGGAGTACTACCGTGGCCGGGAATGCTTTCTTT. This sequence joins TRBV30 and TRBJ1-1; D remains ambiguous. Germline V gene lookup returns CDR1 GTSNPN and CDR2 SVGIG (reference sequence). Deletions cut 2 bases from V and 11 bases from J, with 18 bases between. This CDR3 spans 13 amino acids.

The J gene is TRBJ1-5, the V gene TRBV6-5, with D unclear. V shed 7 bases and J shed 0 bases, with 13 bases lying between them. This CDR3 region has 15 residues. Germline CDR1 and CDR2: MNHEY and SVGAGI. The CDR3 reads CASTPQFYSNQPQHF. CDR3 sequence (DNA): TGTGCCAGCACACCCCAGTTTTATAGCAATCAGCCCCAGCATTTT.

A single count supports this clone. The chain links TRBV19 to TRBJ2-3, with TRBD1 identical over 9 bases. Germline CDR1 and CDR2: LNHDA and SQIVND (reference sequence). Unmatched junction bases numbered 10, after V lost 7 bases and J lost 2 bases. The length of the CDR3 is 16 residues. The CDR3 here is CASTRDREGLTDTQYF. As DNA, the CDR3 is TGTGCCAGTACCCGGGACAGGGAAGGGCTCACAGATACGCAGTATTTT.

V usage is TRBV19 and J usage is TRBJ1-6; 8 nucleotides line up with TRBD1. V lost 6 bases, J lost 10 bases, and 8 bases stayed unmatched. CDR1 and CDR2 (germline): LNHDA, SQIVND (reference sequence). The CDR3 runs 14 residues. Here the CDR3 DNA reads TGTGCCAGTAGCCGGGACAGGTTAAGGTCACCCCTCCACTTT. It translates to CASSRDRLRSPLHF.

This clone was recorded once. The CDR3: CASSQAPQERTEAFF. CDR3 in DNA: TGTGCCAGCAGCCAAGCCCCACAAGAACGCACTGAAGCTTTCTTT. V usage is TRBV3-1 (or the pseudogene TRBV3-2) and J usage is TRBJ1-1, with no clear D. The germline V gene encodes CDR1 LGHDT and CDR2 YNNKEL (reference sequence). CDR3 size: 15 residues. The V end was cut by 1 base, the J end by 4 bases, with 13 bases between.

The V and J genes are TRBV27 and TRBJ2-7, with D perhaps TRBD2 (7 bases). Germline CDR1 is MNHEY and CDR2 is SMNVEV (reference sequence). CDR3 length: 14 amino acids. V was trimmed by 2 bases and J by 4 bases, leaving 12 bases between them. In DNA, the CDR3 is TGTGCCAGCAGTTTAGAGGGGAGGGGGTACGAGCAGTACTTC. Its translation: CASSLEGRGYEQYF.

This clone was detected only once. The chain has TRBV7-9 and TRBJ2-7; 7 bases align to TRBD2. Trimming took 1 base from V and 3 from J; bases not matched to a gene: 3. This CDR3 region has 14 residues. Germline V CDR1 and CDR2: SEHNR, FQNEAQ (reference sequence). The CDR3 loop is CASSLGGGGYEQYF. CDR3 bases: TGTGCCAGCAGCTTAGGTGGGGGGGGCTACGAGCAGTACTTC.

The chain couples TRBV2 to TRBJ1-2; D uncertain. The length of the CDR3 is 13 residues. V lost 3 bases and J lost 5, with 10 bases in between. The germline gives CDR1 SNHLY, CDR2 FYNNEI. CDR3 region: CASSEAREYGYTF. CDR3 DNA sequence: TGTGCCAGCAGTGAGGCTAGGGAGTATGGCTACACCTTC.

This clone showed up just a few times. The V gene is TRBV29-1, the J gene TRBJ2-3; the D gene is possibly TRBD2 (5 bases). There are 12 residues in the CDR3. Between the trimmed V and J ends, which lost 3 bases and 3 bases, there was a span of 7 bases. Germline lookup yields CDR1 SQVTM and CDR2 ANQGSEA. In DNA form, the CDR3 reads TGCAGCGTTGACGGAGGTACAGATACGCAGTATTTT. Amino acid sequence: CSVDGGTDTQYF.

This clone was counted a few times. V is TRBV6-7 and J is TRBJ1-6; the D gene is possibly TRBD1 (6 bases). TRBV6-7 is known as an ORF, though its function is uncertain. Trimming took 0 bases from V and 7 from J, leaving 16 bases between them. This CDR3 contains 17 residues. CDR3 amino acids: CASSYSRLGQLNSPLHF. In DNA, the CDR3 is TGTGCCAGCAGTTACTCGAGACTGGGACAACTAAATTCACCCCTCCACTTT.

The chain is built from TRBV9 and TRBJ2-5; weak D call: TRBD1 (8 bases). Trimming removed 4 bases from V and 5 bases from J, with 18 bases in between. The CDR3 consists of 15 residues. The V gene's germline CDR1 is SGDLS and CDR2 YYNGEE. This CDR3 reads CASSPRGRGLETQYF. In DNA form, the CDR3 reads TGTGCCAGCAGCCCCAGGGGGCGGGGGCTGGAGACCCAGTACTTC.

V gene TRBV7-9 combines with J gene TRBJ2-1; tentative D call: TRBD1 (5 bases). The CDR3 spans 15 residues. From germline, CDR1 is SEHNR and CDR2 FQNEAQ (reference sequence). V gave up 1 base and J gave up 2 bases, with 9 bases separating them. CDR3 protein: CASSLVRVAYNEQFF. In nucleotides, the CDR3 is TGTGCCAGCAGCTTAGTCAGGGTAGCCTACAATGAGCAGTTCTTC.

The J gene is TRBJ2-7, the V gene TRBV3-1 (or the pseudogene TRBV3-2); D is possibly TRBD1 (6 bases). V was trimmed by 4 bases and J by 2 bases, leaving 9 bases between them. CDR3 length: 13 amino acids. Per the germline V gene, CDR1 is LGHDT and CDR2 is YNNKEL (reference sequence). CDR3 sequence reads: CASSPGTPYEQYF. CDR3 in DNA: TGTGCCAGCAGCCCCGGGACACCCTACGAGCAGTACTTC.

V usage is TRBV5-8 and J usage is TRBJ1-1; a possible D gene is TRBD1 (6 bases). The length of the CDR3 is 19 residues. V lost 4 bases and J 0 bases, leaving 25 bases between the germline ends. The germline V gene has CDR1 SGHTS and CDR2 YDEGEE. The CDR3 DNA is TGTGCCAGCAGCCTGGACCATTCCGGGGGGCATTACATGAACACTGAAGCTTTCTTT. This encodes CASSLDHSGGHYMNTEAFF. The whole variable domain, remainder taken from reference TRBV5-8 and TRBJ1-1, is EAGVTQSPTHLIKTRGQQATLRCSPISGHTSVYWYQQALGLGLQFLLWYDEGEERNRGNFPPRFSGRQFPNYSSELNVNALELEDSALYLCASSLDHSGGHYMNTEAFFGQGTRLTVV.

V usage is TRBV15 and J usage is TRBJ2-5, with D possibly being TRBD2 (6 bases). The V end lost 1 base, the J end lost 2 bases, and 8 bases lay between the germline ends. Germline V gives CDR1 LNHNV, CDR2 YYDKDF (reference sequence). CDR3 size: 14 residues. This CDR3 reads CATSRGGRQETQYF. For the CDR3, the DNA is TGTGCCACCAGCAGAGGGGGGAGGCAAGAGACCCAGTACTTC.

The chain couples TRBV18 to TRBJ2-7, with 9 bases lining up with TRBD1. V shed 5 bases, J shed 2 bases, and the junction held 7 bases outside the gene matches. This CDR3 spans 15 amino acids. CDR1 and CDR2 from the germline V gene are KGHSH and LQKENI. CDR3 sequence reads: CASSLAGTGTYEQYF. The CDR3 DNA reads as TGTGCCAGCTCATTAGCCGGGACAGGGACCTACGAGCAGTACTTC.

This chain connects TRBV27 to TRBJ1-6; the D gene is possibly TRBD1 (5 bases). Germline lookup yields CDR1 MNHEY and CDR2 SMNVEV (reference sequence). Trimming removed 6 bases at V and 11 bases at J, with 17 bases between. The CDR3 spans 14 residues. The CDR3 is CASSSTAVGTPLHF. The CDR3 DNA follows: TGTGCCAGCAGCTCGACAGCCGTAGGGACACCCCTCCACTTT.